These T cell receptor beta chains were read from a single sample in a study of T-cell reconstitution after alpha-beta-depleted transplantation in children. From the PCR reads, TCRdb called clonotypes with MiXCR, one entry per CDR3 protein. The table has about 210,000 distinct CDR3 sequences, about a sixth seen once. Sequenced here: PBMCs, mostly from graft donor cells, sampled 360 days after TCRalphabeta/CD19-depleted stem cell transplant. All receptors derive from a male patient aged 2-15 years who had a stem cell transplant for acute lymphoblastic leukemia, so the T cells may come from the graft donor. Both conserved end residues are part of each CDR3. A D gene is named only where the DNA matches it firmly. Size is omitted from some rows. Given values are once, few, many or a class for expanded clones.

D,size,V,J,CDR3,DNA
TRBD2,.,TRBV20-1,TRBJ2-7,CSARGRGGLYEQYF,TGCAGTGCTAGAGGCCGGGGGGGCCTGTACGAGCAGTACTTC
.,few,TRBV6-5,TRBJ1-1,CASSFGHTNTEAFF,TGTGCCAGCAGTTTCGGACACACGAACACTGAAGCTTTCTTT
TRBD2,few,TRBV4-2,TRBJ2-3,CASSLAFSGTSGFRTDTQYF,TGTGCCAGCAGCCTCGCGTTCTCCGGGACTAGCGGATTTCGCACAGATACGCAGTATTTT
.,few,TRBV12-3/TRBV12-4,TRBJ2-3,CASKVGELSTDTQYF,TGTGCCAGCAAGGTGGGGGAGCTGAGCACAGATACGCAGTATTTT
.,.,TRBV5-1,TRBJ1-2,CASSTGRNYGYTF,TGCGCCAGCAGCACAGGGAGAAACTATGGCTACACCTTC
TRBD1,few,TRBV10-3,TRBJ1-2,CANHRGRDYGYTF,TGTGCCAACCACAGGGGACGAGACTATGGCTACACCTTC
.,.,TRBV30,TRBJ1-1,CAWSGRGVRKRTEAFF,TGTGCCTGGAGTGGGCGAGGGGTAAGGAAGAGGACTGAAGCTTTCTTT
TRBD1,.,TRBV5-1,TRBJ2-1,CASSHPEGQNYNEQFF,TGCGCCAGCAGCCACCCAGAGGGACAGAACTACAATGAGCAGTTCTTC
TRBD1,.,TRBV5-1,TRBJ1-1,CASSSRDRDVEAFF,TGCGCCAGCAGCTCCCGGGACAGGGACGTAGAAGCTTTCTTT
TRBD2,.,TRBV7-2,TRBJ2-7,CASSLASGSEYEQYF,TGTGCCAGCAGCTTAGCTAGCGGGAGTGAGTACGAGCAGTACTTC
.,few,TRBV9,TRBJ1-1,CASGQGINTEAFF,TGTGCCAGCGGGCAGGGGATAAACACTGAAGCTTTCTTT
TRBD1,few,TRBV7-9,TRBJ1-2,CASSPYVRTGTDLSYGYTF,TGTGCCAGCAGCCCTTACGTCCGAACCGGGACAGACTTATCGTATGGCTACACCTTC
.,.,TRBV21-1,TRBJ1-2,CASSKRTGTNYGYTF,TGTGCCAGCAGCAAACGGACAGGGACTAACTATGGCTACACCTTC
.,few,TRBV20-1,TRBJ1-6,CSASENPQGNNSPLHF,TGCAGTGCTAGCGAGAACCCACAAGGCAACAATTCACCCCTCCACTTT
.,few,TRBV6-5,TRBJ2-5,CASSYLGGLGETQYF,TGTGCCAGCAGTTACTTGGGTGGCCTCGGGGAGACCCAGTACTTC
TRBD1,many,TRBV6-5,TRBJ1-2,CASATGQANYGYTF,TGTGCCAGCGCTACGGGACAGGCGAACTATGGCTACACCTTC
TRBD2,.,TRBV2,TRBJ2-2,CASRGTSAGELFF,TGTGCCAGCAGGGGGACTAGCGCCGGGGAGCTGTTTTTT
TRBD1,medium-sized,TRBV6-6,TRBJ1-1,CASVTGVNTEAFF,TGTGCCAGCGTGACAGGGGTGAACACTGAAGCTTTCTTT
.,once,TRBV29-1,TRBJ2-7,CSVERQGSNPYEQYF,TGCAGCGTTGAAAGGCAGGGGAGCAACCCCTACGAGCAGTACTTC
.,few,TRBV9,TRBJ2-3,CASSVGKVTDTQYF,TGTGCCAGCAGCGTAGGGAAGGTCACAGATACGCAGTATTTT
TRBD1,many,TRBV6-5,TRBJ2-7,CASSYSPGQGYEQYF,TGTGCCAGCAGTTACTCTCCGGGACAGGGATACGAGCAGTACTTC
.,few,TRBV6-5,TRBJ2-1,CASSYNGHGYAGANEQFF,TGTGCCAGCAGCTACAATGGACACGGATACGCGGGGGCCAATGAGCAGTTCTTC
TRBD1,few,TRBV5-1,TRBJ2-1,CASSLGDSKQFF,TGCGCCAGCAGCTTGGGGGACAGTAAGCAGTTCTTC
.,.,TRBV3-1,TRBJ2-7,CASSQLYSPYEQYF,TGTGCCAGCAGCCAATTATATTCTCCCTACGAGCAGTACTTC
.,few,TRBV1,TRBJ2-3,CTSSQDLASNTDTQYF,TGCACCAGCAGCCAAGATCTAGCGTCCAACACAGATACGCAGTATTTT
.,.,TRBV2,TRBJ1-1,CASSEAFEGGRVEAFF,TGTGCCAGCAGTGAAGCGTTTGAGGGAGGGAGGGTTGAAGCTTTCTTT
.,.,TRBV4-1,TRBJ1-2,CASSQEKGIGYTF,TGCGCCAGCAGCCAAGAAAAAGGCATTGGCTACACCTTC
TRBD2,.,TRBV25-1,TRBJ2-7,CASSEYPASGNYEQYF,TGTGCCAGCAGTGAATATCCGGCTAGCGGGAACTACGAGCAGTACTTC